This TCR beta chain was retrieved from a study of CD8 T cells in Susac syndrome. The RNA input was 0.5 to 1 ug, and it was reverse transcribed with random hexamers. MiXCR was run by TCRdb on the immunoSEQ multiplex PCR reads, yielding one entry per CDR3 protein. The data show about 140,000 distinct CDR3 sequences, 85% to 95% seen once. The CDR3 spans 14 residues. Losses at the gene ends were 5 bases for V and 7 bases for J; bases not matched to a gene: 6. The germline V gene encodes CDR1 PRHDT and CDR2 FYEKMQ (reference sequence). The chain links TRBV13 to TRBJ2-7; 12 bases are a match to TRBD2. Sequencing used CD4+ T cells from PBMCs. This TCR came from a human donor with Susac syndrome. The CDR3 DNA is TGTGCCAGCAGCCGACTAGCGGGAGATCGGGAGCAGTACTTC. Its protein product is CASSRLAGDREQYF.